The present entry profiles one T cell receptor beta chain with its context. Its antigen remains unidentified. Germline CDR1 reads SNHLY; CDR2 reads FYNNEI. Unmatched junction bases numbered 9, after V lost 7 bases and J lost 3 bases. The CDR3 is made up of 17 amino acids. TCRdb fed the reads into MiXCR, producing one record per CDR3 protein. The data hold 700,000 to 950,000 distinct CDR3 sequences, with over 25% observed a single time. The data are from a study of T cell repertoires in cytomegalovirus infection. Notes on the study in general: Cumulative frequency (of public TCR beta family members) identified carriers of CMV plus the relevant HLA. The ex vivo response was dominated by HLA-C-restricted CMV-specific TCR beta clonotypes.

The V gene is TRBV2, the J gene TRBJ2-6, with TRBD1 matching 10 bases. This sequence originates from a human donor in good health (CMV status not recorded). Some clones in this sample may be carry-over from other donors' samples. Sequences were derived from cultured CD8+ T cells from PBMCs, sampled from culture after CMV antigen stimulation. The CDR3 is CASIQRDRGSGANVLTF. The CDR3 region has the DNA TGTGCCAGCATCCAACGGGACAGGGGTAGTGGGGCCAACGTCCTGACTTTC. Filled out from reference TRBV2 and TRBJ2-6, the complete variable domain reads EPEVTQTPSHQVTQMGQEVILRCVPISNHLYFYWYRQILGQKVEFLVSFYNNEISEKSEIFDDQFSVERPDGSNFTLKIRSTKLEDSAMYFCASIQRDRGSGANVLTFGAGSRLTVL.